What follows is one TCR beta chain and its context. Using immunoSEQ multiplex PCR, the repertoire was profiled, and TCRdb retains in-frame clones only, with some absent. This sample has more than 300,000 clones, with approximately 89% found just once. The sample belongs to a study of blood T cell repertoires in COVID-19. Turning to the study itself: PBMCs, B-cell-depleted T cells, or T cells were the source of the cDNA or gDNA that made up the material.

This CDR3 is built from 16 residues. Germline V gene sequence: CDR1 KGHDR, CDR2 SFDVKD. Trimming at V came to 3 bases and at J to 4 bases, leaving 6 bases not matched to a gene. This clonotype was sampled from a man between 40 and 49 years old in a cohort exposed to, infected with or recovered from COVID-19 (not recorded which). The V and J genes are TRBV24-1 and TRBJ2-1; TRBD1 matches at 9 bases. Sequences were obtained from PBMCs or T cells enriched from blood (not recorded which). This CDR3 is CATSDLTGTGYNEQFF. The DNA of the CDR3 is TGTGCCACCAGTGATCTAACCGGGACAGGGTACAATGAGCAGTTCTTC.